A single sample gave rise to the 26 T cell receptor beta chains below, sequenced in a study of a mutant IDH1 vaccine in newly diagnosed glioma. Here immunoSEQ multiplex PCR was the method, and the copy in TCRdb shows in-frame clones only, minus some. This sample carries over 50,000 clones, approximately 87% of them seen once, and the ten largest clones take about an eighth. No antigens are known for them. The time point: week 23, last vaccination. In the vaccine, a single dose held 300 ug of the mutant IDH1 20-mer peptide, along with topical imiquimod. Sequencing used PBMCs, obtained from a glioma patient whose treatment included an IDH1 peptide vaccine. These receptors came from a man in his late teens or twenties with glioma.

In this sample, this clone turned up a few times. The V and J genes are TRBV19 and TRBJ1-1, with D possibly TRBD1 on 5 matching bases. Trimming took 5 bases from V and 2 from J, leaving 9 bases between them. The germline V gene has CDR1 LNHDA and CDR2 SQIVND (reference sequence). The CDR3 loop spans 13 amino acids. Here the CDR3 reads CASSEGPNTEAFF. In DNA form, the CDR3 reads TGTGCCAGTAGTGAGGGACCAAACACTGAAGCTTTCTTT. The full variable domain, completed using reference TRBV19 and TRBJ1-1, is DGGITQSPKYLFRKEGQNVTLSCEQNLNHDAMYWYRQDPGQGLRLIYYSQIVNDFQKGDIAEGYSVSREKKESFPLTVTSAQKNPTAFYLCASSEGPNTEAFFGQGTRLTVV.

The V and J genes are TRBV19 and TRBJ2-2; D unresolved. CDR1 LNHDA and CDR2 SQIVND come from the germline V gene (reference sequence). The CDR3 has 12 amino acids. Trimming took off 6 bases at V and 2 bases at J, with 4 bases between the two ends. The CDR3 region is CASSLNTGELFF. CDR3 bases: TGTGCCAGTAGCCTAAACACCGGGGAGCTGTTTTTT.

This chain uses TRBV5-4 with TRBJ2-7; weak D call: TRBD2 (5 bases). CDR3 size: 15 residues. Trimming shortened V by 3 bases and J by 0 bases, and 13 bases separated the two germline ends. CDR1 SGHNT and CDR2 YYREEE come from the germline V gene (reference sequence). The CDR3 region is CASSSRTLGSYEQYF. CDR3 DNA: TGTGCCAGCAGCTCAAGGACTCTCGGCTCCTACGAGCAGTACTTC.

V and J are TRBV6-5 and TRBJ2-4; D remains unclear. The V gene's germline CDR1 is MNHEY and CDR2 SVGAGI. The CDR3 has 14 amino acids. The ends were cut back, 5 bases at V and 1 base at J, with 9 bases in the middle. The CDR3 loop reads CASSARSAKNIQYF. The CDR3 nucleotides read TGTGCCAGCAGTGCGAGGAGCGCCAAAAACATTCAGTACTTC.

The rearrangement uses TRBV7-2 and TRBJ1-3, with 10 bases lining up with TRBD1. The CDR3 spans 19 residues. J gave up 1 base and V 5 bases, and 14 bases lay outside the gene matches. Germline lookup yields CDR1 SGHTA and CDR2 FQGNSA. CDR3 sequence reads: CASSIRPGTGERSGNTIYF. The CDR3, as DNA: TGTGCCAGCAGCATCCGTCCCGGGACAGGGGAAAGGTCTGGAAACACCATATATTTT.

The V call is TRBV11-2, the J call TRBJ1-2; D uncertain. V was trimmed by 0 bases and J by 0 bases, leaving 8 bases between them. Per the germline V gene, CDR1 is SGHAT and CDR2 is FQNNGV. The CDR3 covers 15 residues. This CDR3 reads CASSLDRLANYGYTF. CDR3 nucleotide sequence: TGTGCCAGCAGCTTAGATCGCTTAGCTAACTATGGCTACACCTTC.

This clone was counted once. The chain recombines TRBV30 with TRBJ2-2; D is perhaps TRBD1 (5 bases). Germline lookup yields CDR1 GTSNPN and CDR2 SVGIG (reference sequence). V lost 2 bases and J lost 1, with 11 bases in between. CDR3 length: 15 residues. The chain's CDR3 is CAWSHKGQNTGELFF. DNA of the CDR3: TGTGCCTGGAGTCACAAGGGGCAGAACACCGGGGAGCTGTTTTTT.

The chain couples TRBV5-4 to TRBJ2-2; no clear D. Trimming took 3 bases from V and 3 from J, leaving 6 bases between them. Germline CDR1 and CDR2: SGHNT and YYREEE (reference sequence). The CDR3 runs to 13 residues. Here the CDR3 reads CASSWRHTGELFF. CDR3 DNA sequence: TGTGCCAGCAGCTGGCGCCACACCGGGGAGCTGTTTTTT.

Regarding this clone: Other DNA variants within this sample encode the same CDR3. The J gene is TRBJ1-5, the V gene TRBV19; D uncertain. V lost 8 bases, J lost 4 bases, and 9 bases lay in between. Germline loops: CDR1 LNHDA, CDR2 SQIVND (reference sequence). The CDR3 extends over 12 amino acids. The CDR3 loop reads CASSFSNQPQHF. CDR3 nucleotides: TGTGCCAGTTCCTTCAGTAATCAGCCCCAGCATTTT.

V and J are TRBV29-1 and TRBJ1-1, with unresolved D. The germline V gene has CDR1 SQVTM and CDR2 ANQGSEA. This CDR3 spans 12 amino acids. V lost 3 bases and J lost 6, with 11 bases in between. The CDR3 region has the DNA TGCAGCGTTGAGGTGTTGGGATCTGAAGCTTTCTTT. Its protein product is CSVEVLGSEAFF.

V is TRBV6-5 and J is TRBJ1-4, with D unresolved. CDR1 and CDR2 from the germline V gene are MNHEY and SVGAGI. V lost 7 bases and J lost 2, with 14 bases in between. This CDR3 has 15 amino acids. The CDR3 DNA reads TGTGCCAGCAAGCTCTTGGATGGGACTAATGAAAAACTGTTTTTT. Translating gives CASKLLDGTNEKLFF.

J is TRBJ1-3 and V is TRBV6-1; the match to TRBD1 covers 7 bases. Unmatched junction bases numbered 9, after V lost 11 bases and J lost 2 bases. The CDR3 loop spans 14 amino acids. Germline CDR1 MNHNS, CDR2 SASEGT. DNA of the CDR3: TGTGCCGGAGTAGAGGACAGGCCTGGAAACACCATATATTTT. Amino acid sequence: CAGVEDRPGNTIYF.

This clone was found once. V and J are TRBV7-9 and TRBJ1-4; D gene ambiguous. Trimming removed 4 bases from V and 4 bases from J, with 4 bases in between. The CDR3 runs 12 residues. Germline assignment: CDR1 SEHNR and CDR2 FQNEAQ (reference sequence). The CDR3 sequence: CASSWVNEKLFF. The CDR3 DNA reads as TGTGCCAGCAGCTGGGTTAATGAAAAACTGTTTTTT. Full variable domain (missing parts from reference TRBV7-9 and TRBJ1-4): DTGVSQNPRHKITKRGQNVTFRCDPISEHNRLYWYRQTLGQGPEFLTYFQNEAQLEKSRLLSDRFSAERPKGSFSTLEIQRTEQGDSAMYLCASSWVNEKLFFGSGTQLSVL.

V gene TRBV18 combines with J gene TRBJ2-4, with D possibly being TRBD2 (6 bases). CDR3 length: 13 amino acids. Germline CDR1 and CDR2: KGHSH and LQKENI. Between the trimmed V and J ends, which lost 3 bases and 8 bases, there was a span of 11 bases. The CDR3 is CASSPSSADIQYF. CDR3 bases: TGTGCCAGCTCACCCTCTAGCGCAGACATTCAGTACTTC.

The V call is TRBV6-6, the J call TRBJ2-5, with D possibly being TRBD2 (6 bases). This CDR3 contains 15 residues. Per germline, CDR1 MNHNY and CDR2 SVGAGI (reference sequence). Trimming stripped 2 bases from V and 5 bases from J, with 15 bases between. CDR3 DNA: TGTGCCAGCAGTTACGGAGGGGCCCCGGAGGAGACCCAGTACTTC. Translated, it gives CASSYGGAPEETQYF.

This chain connects TRBV27 to TRBJ2-7, with D perhaps TRBD1 (6 bases). The CDR3 is made up of 16 amino acids. V was clipped by 6 bases and J by 3 bases, with 21 bases between them. CDR1 MNHEY and CDR2 SMNVEV come from the germline V gene (reference sequence). This chain's CDR3 is CASRSTSRGSIYEQYF. CDR3 bases: TGTGCCAGCAGAAGTACGTCCAGGGGTTCCATCTACGAGCAGTACTTC.

The V gene is TRBV7-9, the J gene TRBJ1-4; TRBD1 aligns across 10 bases. The CDR3 is 19 residues long. In germline, CDR1 is SEHNR, CDR2 FQNEAQ (reference sequence). With 5 bases clipped from V and 7 bases from J, the junction kept 19 bases outside the gene matches. The CDR3 reads CASSTNDRGRFVKFEKLFF. Here the CDR3 DNA reads TGTGCCAGCAGCACCAACGACAGGGGGCGATTTGTGAAATTTGAAAAACTGTTTTTT.

The gene calls are TRBV19 and TRBJ1-2, with 9 nucleotides matching TRBD1. The CDR3 sequence is 14 residues long. V lost 7 bases, J lost 2 bases, and 5 bases stayed unmatched. The germline V gene encodes CDR1 LNHDA and CDR2 SQIVND (reference sequence). The DNA for the CDR3 is TGTGCCAGTAAAGGACAGGGGATAAACTATGGCTACACCTTC. It is translated as CASKGQGINYGYTF.

About this clone itself: A junction end diverges from the germline sequence, so it may reflect a read error. V is TRBV15 and J is TRBJ2-7, with D possibly TRBD2 on 7 matching bases. The CDR3 loop spans 13 amino acids. Per germline, CDR1 LNHNV and CDR2 YYDKDF (reference sequence). CDR3: CATSRDNGGHLDF. Here the CDR3 DNA reads TGTGCCACCAGCAGAGATAACGGGGGGCATTTGGACTTC.

The rearrangement uses TRBV2 and TRBJ2-7; D remains unclear. Trimming left V 6 bases short and J 2 bases short, with 17 bases between. The V gene's germline CDR1 is SNHLY and CDR2 FYNNEI. CDR3 size: 15 residues. The CDR3 DNA reads as TGTGCCAGCAGCCCTTACCGTGAGGTACCCTACGAGCAGTACTTC. It codes for CASSPYREVPYEQYF.

In the case of this clone: Germline is not matched at one junction end, which may reflect a read error. V is TRBV7-7 and J is TRBJ1-1; D is undetermined. This CDR3 contains 13 residues. Germline CDR1 reads SSHAT; CDR2 reads FNYEAQ (reference sequence). CDR3 in DNA: TGTGCTAGCAGCTTCTCGGCGAACACTGAAGCTTTCTTT. It is translated as CASSFSANTEAFF.

The rearrangement uses TRBV27 and TRBJ2-5; 8 bases are a match to TRBD1. The trim removed 6 bases at V and 0 bases at J, leaving 6 bases unmatched. Per germline, CDR1 MNHEY and CDR2 SMNVEV (reference sequence). This CDR3 region has 15 residues. Here the CDR3 reads CASREDRAYQETQYF. In nucleotides, the CDR3 is TGTGCCAGCAGAGAGGACAGGGCCTACCAAGAGACCCAGTACTTC.

The J gene is TRBJ2-7, the V gene TRBV15; weak D call: TRBD2 (6 bases). V lost 5 bases, J lost 1 base, and 18 bases lay in between. CDR3 length: 16 residues. Germline V gives CDR1 LNHNV, CDR2 YYDKDF (reference sequence). DNA of the CDR3: TGTGCCACCAGCCCCCGGCGGGACGGGATATCCTACGAGCAGTACTTC. Translated, it gives CATSPRRDGISYEQYF. The complete variable domain, with remaining parts taken from reference TRBV15 and TRBJ2-7, reads DAMVIQNPRYQVTQFGKPVTLSCSQTLNHNVMYWYQQKSSQAPKLLFHYYDKDFNNEADTPDNFQSRRPNTSFCFLDIRSPGLGDTAMYLCATSPRRDGISYEQYFGPGTRLTVT.

The chain carries TRBV5-1 and TRBJ1-2; 9 positions agree with TRBD1. The CDR3 spans 13 residues. The germline gives CDR1 SGHRS, CDR2 YFSETQ. Germline trimming cut 3 bases from V and 4 bases from J; bases unmatched to any gene: 1. CDR3 amino acids: CASSSTGGYGYTF. CDR3 nucleotide sequence: TGCGCCAGCAGCTCGACAGGGGGCTATGGCTACACCTTC.

CDR3 DNA: TGCGCCAGCAGCGAACCGGGACTAGGGGATGAGCAGTTCTTC. Translation gives CASSEPGLGDEQFF. The chain joins TRBV5-1 to TRBJ2-1, with 8 bases that match TRBD2. From germline, CDR1 is SGHRS and CDR2 YFSETQ. V shed 4 bases, J shed 8 bases, and the junction held 8 bases outside the gene matches. This CDR3 has 14 amino acids.

The gene calls are TRBV5-4 and TRBJ2-7; D may be TRBD1 or TRBD2 (5 bases each). CDR3 length: 17 amino acids. Germline CDR1 reads SGHNT; CDR2 reads YYREEE (reference sequence). The V and J ends lost 6 bases and 3 bases respectively, with 25 bases between them. In nucleotides, the CDR3 is TGTGCCAGCACCACCGGTGGGGGACCCTTTTCTATCTACGAGCAGTACTTC. Its protein is CASTTGGGPFSIYEQYF.